This TCR beta chain was sequenced during a study of cytomegalovirus exposure and HLA in healthy donors. Overall study context: Out of approximately 170 million T cells, an earlier analysis found roughly 110 million unique TCR beta sequences in total.

Per the germline V gene, CDR1 is MNHEY and CDR2 is SMNVEV (reference sequence). Trimming left V 4 bases short and J 5 bases short, with 14 bases between. CDR3 length: 14 amino acids. Each of the donors was a healthy bone marrow donor. Study observations and caveats: About 87% or about 30% of the time was how often most TCR beta V segments were productive, according to an earlier analysis.

This clone was seen a handful of times. Its matching antigen is unknown. In the PCR, 60 Vbeta and 13 Jbeta primers were used. Assay: immunoSEQ multiplex PCR; the TCRdb copy retains only in-frame clones and omits some. The sample shows 90,000 to 130,000 clones, roughly 70% of them seen only once. The V and J genes are TRBV27 and TRBJ2-5; possibly TRBD2 for D (6 bases). The sample consisted of PBMCs. This clonotype was obtained from a man aged 25 to 45 in good health and CMV-seropositive. The CDR3 bases are TGTGCCAGCAGTTACACGGGAGAACCGGAGACCCAGTACTTC. It codes for CASSYTGEPETQYF.